The following is a TCR delta chain sequence with its context. Only a few counts were recorded for this clone. Its antigen is not yet known. TCRdb lists the protein of a much larger clone for this DNA, which differs at residue 7, so this is likely a read error; the protein given here is translated from the DNA itself. To prepare the library, multiplex PCR was applied. Sequencing used an Illumina MiSeq. From each sorted gammadelta T cell sample, both TCR gamma (TRG) and TCR delta (TRD) chains were sequenced. Per the authors' processing: Repertoire analyses included clonotype tree plots, accumulated frequency of the top 20 clonotypes, diversity index (DI) and D75 metrics. With CATT, TCRdb called clones again from the public reads; duplicate DNA rows were later joined. TCRdb, rather than the study authors, made the V and J calls. For this sample the table gives around 86,000 delta-chain clones, of which more than 1.4% were detected only once. The biggest ten clones account for 9% of the sample.

This entry is derived from a study of γδ T cells in repeated Plasmodium falciparum infection (dated by TCRdb to the early 2020s). Some background on the complete study: The natural-infection arm enrolled Malian children exposed to intense seasonal malaria transmission and compared the Malian children with Australian children matched for age and gender. Malian gammadelta TCR repertoires were analysed cross-sectionally in periods with no transmission and longitudinally across episodes of acute febrile malaria. Using both natural infection in Mali and controlled human malaria infection, the study looked at the way repeated Plasmodium falciparum infection shapes the human gammadelta T cell repertoire. About five malaria-naive U.S. adults underwent four controlled human malaria infections by bites from P. falciparum NF54-infected Anopheles stephensi mosquitoes over 644 days. Controlled-infection subjects were sampled at baseline, immediately before selected infections, and 21 days after each infection. Overall study results and their limits: The Malian cohort came from a small rural village of predominantly one ethnic group, limiting generalizability. A highly stable polyclonal repertoire over time and infection, with many inter-individual overlapping TCRgamma sequences, was shown by Vgamma9/Vdelta2+ TCR repertoires. Analysis of inter-individual variability in gammadelta T cell responses was limited by the small size of the controlled-infection cohort. Compared with the repertoires of Australian children, the Vdelta2-negative gammadelta TCR repertoires of Malian children appeared more clonally expanded, less diverse and less shared. In Vdelta2-negative gammadelta TCR repertoires, which were largely Vdelta1+, repeated controlled infections appeared to drive waves of new clonotype selection.

Taken from the germline V gene, the CDR1 and CDR2 loops are TSWWSYY and QGS. The junction shows trimming of 5 bases on V and 0 bases on J, and the gene matches do not reach 26 bases of it. Reading from cysteine to phenylalanine, the CDR3 counts 23 amino acids. Just the 69-base CDR3 DNA is kept, in frame starting at base 1. For bulk TCR repertoire analysis, Vgamma9/Vdelta2+ and Vdelta2-negative gammadelta T cell populations were isolated by flow sorting from peripheral blood mononuclear cells. The rearrangement combines TRDV1 with TRDJ2; the junction holds 8 bases that match TRDD3. The sequencing sample was made of gamma-delta T cells from blood. This clonotype originated in a pool of human donors (malaria-infected and uninfected, not separated). CDR3 sequence: CALGNGWGSSPWGIGTLTAQLFF. The nucleotide sequence reads as follows: TGTGCTCTTGGGAATGGGTGGGGGTCCTCCCCTTGGGGGATCGGTACTTTGACAGCACAACTCTTCTTT.